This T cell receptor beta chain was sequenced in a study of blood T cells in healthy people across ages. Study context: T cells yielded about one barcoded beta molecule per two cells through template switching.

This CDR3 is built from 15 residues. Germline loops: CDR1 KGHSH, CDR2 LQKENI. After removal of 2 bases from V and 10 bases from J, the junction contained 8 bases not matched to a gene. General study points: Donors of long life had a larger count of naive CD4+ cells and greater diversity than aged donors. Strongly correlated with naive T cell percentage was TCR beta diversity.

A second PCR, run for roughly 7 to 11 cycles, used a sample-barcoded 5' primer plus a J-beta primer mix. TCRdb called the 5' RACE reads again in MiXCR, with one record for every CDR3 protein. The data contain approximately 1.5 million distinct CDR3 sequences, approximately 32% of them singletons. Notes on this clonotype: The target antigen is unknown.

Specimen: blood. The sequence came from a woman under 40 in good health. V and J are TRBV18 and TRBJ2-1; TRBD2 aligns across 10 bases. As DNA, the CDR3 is TGTGCCAGCTCACCAAACAGCGGGGGGGCCAGGGAGCAGTTCTTC. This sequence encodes CASSPNSGGAREQFF.